The 32 T cell receptor beta chains below all came from one sample that was sequenced in a study of blood T cell repertoires in COVID-19. The assay was immunoSEQ multiplex PCR, and TCRdb's table has in-frame clones only and misses some. The sample holds over 150,000 clones; approximately 90% are singletons and the top ten take about 0.54%. Sequenced sample: peripheral blood. The receptors were sampled from a man aged 45-65 years with acute or convalescent COVID-19.

This chain links TRBV12-3 or TRBV12-4 with TRBJ2-1; 8 bases line up with TRBD2. The CDR3 loop spans 13 amino acids. V trimming: 7 bases; J trimming: 5 bases; junction bases outside the gene matches: 4. The CDR3 loop is CASTPLADNEQFF. CDR3 coding DNA: TGTGCCAGCACCCCACTAGCGGACAATGAGCAGTTCTTC.

This clone was seen just once. The chain recombines TRBV2 with TRBJ2-1; 11 bases match TRBD2. Germline V gene sequence: CDR1 SNHLY, CDR2 FYNNEI. J was trimmed by 0 bases and V by 5 bases; bases with no gene match: 6. The CDR3 length is 17 residues. CDR3 bases: TGTGCCAGCAGTCTAGCGGGGGGCCTAAGCTCCTACAATGAGCAGTTCTTC. This encodes CASSLAGGLSSYNEQFF.

The chain has TRBV7-2 and TRBJ1-1; D gene ambiguous. The CDR3 is 17 amino acids. Trimming shortened V by 1 base and J by 0 bases, and 15 bases separated the two germline ends. The germline V gene encodes CDR1 SGHTA and CDR2 FQGNSA. The CDR3: CASSLVSTIALNTEAFF. CDR3 DNA: TGTGCCAGCAGCTTAGTAAGTACTATAGCATTGAACACTGAAGCTTTCTTT.

The V and J genes are TRBV7-2 and TRBJ2-2, with TRBD1 identical over 10 bases. The CDR3 is made up of 16 amino acids. CDR1 and CDR2 from the germline V gene are SGHTA and FQGNSA. Trimming at V came to 4 bases and at J to 1 base, leaving 3 bases not matched to a gene. The CDR3 protein is CASSWTGGGNTGELFF. The CDR3 nucleotides read TGTGCCAGCAGCTGGACAGGGGGTGGGAACACCGGGGAGCTGTTTTTT.

The chain links TRBV2 to TRBJ2-7; 9 nucleotides line up with TRBD1. The CDR3 length is 18 residues. V shed 0 bases and J 1 base; nucleotides not matched to a gene: 10. CDR1 is SNHLY, CDR2 FYNNEI, per germline. The CDR3: CASSEALSGTGFSYEQYF. The CDR3 nucleotides are TGTGCCAGCAGTGAAGCACTTTCCGGGACAGGGTTTTCCTACGAGCAGTACTTC.

DNA of the CDR3: TGTGCCAGTAGTGGAGGGTCGCCTAACTATGGCTACACCTTC. Protein: CASSGGSPNYGYTF. V usage is TRBV19 and J usage is TRBJ1-2, with D uncertain. CDR3 length: 14 amino acids. Trimming shortened V by 5 bases and J by 0 bases, and 10 bases separated the two germline ends. The germline CDR1 and CDR2 sequences are LNHDA and SQIVND (reference sequence). Drawing the rest from reference TRBV19 and TRBJ1-2, the complete variable domain is DGGITQSPKYLFRKEGQNVTLSCEQNLNHDAMYWYRQDPGQGLRLIYYSQIVNDFQKGDIAEGYSVSREKKESFPLTVTSAQKNPTAFYLCASSGGSPNYGYTFGSGTRLTVV.

The rearrangement uses TRBV28 and TRBJ1-6; D perhaps matches TRBD1 (6 bases). With 5 bases removed from V and 7 bases from J, the gap between germline ends came to 9 bases. This CDR3 spans 13 amino acids. CDR1 MDHEN and CDR2 SYDVKM come from the germline V gene. The CDR3 coding sequence is TGTGCCAGCAGTGGGACATTGAATTCACCCCTCCACTTT. Its protein product is CASSGTLNSPLHF.

V usage is TRBV7-8 and J usage is TRBJ2-3, with unresolved D. The V end was cut by 5 bases, the J end by 7 bases, with 13 bases between. CDR1 is SGHVS, CDR2 FQNEAQ, per germline. The CDR3 is 13 residues long. DNA for the CDR3: TGTGCCAGCAGCGCAACCGAGAGGAATACGCAGTATTTT. Amino acids: CASSATERNTQYF.

The chain couples TRBV28 to TRBJ1-2, with D possibly TRBD1 on 6 matching bases. The V gene lost 6 bases and the J gene lost 5 bases, with 13 bases spanning the gap. CDR1 and CDR2 from the germline V gene are MDHEN and SYDVKM. The CDR3 totals 13 residues. In nucleotides, the CDR3 is TGTGCCAGCAGCACCGGGACAATTTATGGCTACACCTTC. It codes for CASSTGTIYGYTF.

This clone appeared a few times. The chain combines TRBV28 with TRBJ1-2; maybe TRBD1 (5 bases). CDR1 and CDR2 from the germline V gene are MDHEN and SYDVKM. The V and J ends lost 5 bases and 4 bases respectively, with 14 bases between them. The CDR3 runs 14 residues. The CDR3 sequence: CASSPWGVAYGYTF. The CDR3 bases are TGTGCCAGCAGTCCCTGGGGGGTTGCCTATGGCTACACCTTC.

The gene calls are TRBV29-1 and TRBJ1-2; 8 bases fit TRBD1. With V trimmed by 5 bases and J by 4 bases, 6 bases remained unmatched. The CDR3 sequence is 13 residues long. Germline assignment: CDR1 SQVTM and CDR2 ANQGSEA. The CDR3 sequence: CSVIETGVYGYTF. The CDR3 nucleotides read TGCAGCGTTATCGAGACAGGGGTCTATGGCTACACCTTC.

This clone showed up just once. The chain recombines TRBV28 with TRBJ2-7, with TRBD1 matching 8 bases. The CDR3 has 15 amino acids. Germline CDR1 MDHEN, CDR2 SYDVKM. Trimming removed 5 bases from V and 1 base from J; junction bases left unmatched: 7. The CDR3 coding sequence is TGTGCCAGCAGTCAGGGGGCTGCTAAGTCCTACGAGCAGTACTTC. It specifies CASSQGAAKSYEQYF.

The chain combines TRBV18 with TRBJ2-1, with 10 bases that match TRBD2. CDR1 and CDR2 (germline): KGHSH, LQKENI. The CDR3 has 17 amino acids. V was pared by 1 base and J by 4 bases, with 7 bases of the junction left unmatched. As DNA, the CDR3 is TGTGCCAGCTCACCACTTTCACCGGGACTAGCGTACAATGAGCAGTTCTTC. Its translation is CASSPLSPGLAYNEQFF. The complete variable domain, with remaining parts taken from reference TRBV18 and TRBJ2-1, reads NAGVMQNPRHLVRRRGQEARLRCSPMKGHSHVYWYRQLPEEGLKFMVYLQKENIIDESGMPKERFSAEFPKEGPSILRIQQVVRGDSAAYFCASSPLSPGLAYNEQFFGPGTRLTVL.

The chain couples TRBV11-2 to TRBJ2-7, with 9 bases identical to TRBD1. V lost 8 bases and J lost 0; bases outside the gene matches: 8. CDR1 SGHAT and CDR2 FQNNGV come from the germline V gene. CDR3 size: 15 residues. The CDR3 DNA sequence: TGTGCCAGCGGTACTACAGGGGGCAGCTCCTACGAGCAGTACGTC. Its translation is CASGTTGGSSYEQYV.

The rearrangement joins TRBV19 to TRBJ1-1; D remains ambiguous. This CDR3 region has 13 residues. Trimming removed 5 bases at V and 2 bases at J, with 9 bases between. Germline assignment: CDR1 LNHDA and CDR2 SQIVND (reference sequence). CDR3 amino acids: CASSPRENTEAFF. CDR3 sequence (DNA): TGTGCCAGTAGTCCCCGGGAAAACACTGAAGCTTTCTTT.

In nucleotides, the CDR3 is TGTGCCAGCAGTGAAGTACAGGGAGGGCAGCCCCAGCATTTT. As protein: CASSEVQGGQPQHF. The chain has TRBV2 and TRBJ1-5; a weak D match, TRBD1 (6 bases). Germline V gene lookup returns CDR1 SNHLY and CDR2 FYNNEI. Trimming stripped 1 base from V and 7 bases from J, with 11 bases between. This CDR3 has 14 amino acids.

The V call is TRBV6-1, the J call TRBJ2-3; 9 nucleotides agree with TRBD2. Germline CDR1 is MNHNS and CDR2 is SASEGT. The ends lost 4 bases at V and 2 bases at J; junction bases unmatched: 7. The CDR3 is made up of 16 amino acids. Written as DNA, the CDR3 is TGTGCCAGCAGTGCAACCAGCGGGGGGATCACAGATACGCAGTATTTT. Residues: CASSATSGGITDTQYF.

The chain links TRBV29-1 to TRBJ1-2, with TRBD1 identical over 9 bases. V was clipped by 7 bases and J by 6 bases; unmatched bases: 6. CDR1 is SQVTM and CDR2 is ANQGSEA in the germline V gene. This CDR3 contains 12 residues. Written as DNA, the CDR3 is TGCAGCGCCGGGACAGGGACAAATGGCTACACCTTC. This gives the protein CSAGTGTNGYTF.

The chain links TRBV19 to TRBJ1-1, with D maybe TRBD1 (5 bases). Trimming took off 3 bases at V and 1 base at J, with 6 bases between the two ends. The CDR3 loop spans 13 amino acids. Germline V gene sequence: CDR1 LNHDA, CDR2 SQIVND (reference sequence). This CDR3 reads CASSIGQNTEAFF. CDR3 nucleotides: TGTGCCAGTAGTATCGGACAGAACACTGAAGCTTTCTTT.

The chain uses TRBV27 and TRBJ1-2; TRBD1 aligns across 10 bases. CDR1 is MNHEY and CDR2 is SMNVEV in the germline V gene (reference sequence). After removal of 5 bases from V and 4 bases from J, the junction contained 7 bases not matched to a gene. This CDR3 is 15 amino acids long. The DNA of the CDR3 is TGTGCCAGCAGTCCGACAGGGGGCGCAGTCTATGGCTACACCTTC. This translates into CASSPTGGAVYGYTF.

This chain joins TRBV5-1 and TRBJ2-7, with 9 bases that match TRBD2. CDR3 length equals 18 residues. Losses at the gene ends were 0 bases for V and 2 bases for J; bases not matched to a gene: 12. Germline V gene data show CDR1 as SGHRS and CDR2 as YFSETQ. The DNA of the CDR3 is TGCGCCAGCAGCTTGGCCATGGCGGCGGGAGGGGATGCCTACGAGCAGTACTTC. Translated, it gives CASSLAMAAGGDAYEQYF.

This clone occurred once. The genes are TRBV7-9 and TRBJ2-3; TRBD2 matches at 7 bases. Germline CDR1 and CDR2: SEHNR and FQNEAQ (reference sequence). This CDR3 region has 17 residues. The V and J ends lost 1 base and 4 bases, in that order; junction bases with no gene match: 11. The CDR3 DNA is TGTGCCAGCAGCTTAGTTCCGGGGGAGGGACCCTCAGATACGCAGTATTTT. Its translation: CASSLVPGEGPSDTQYF.

This clone is a singleton in its sample. The CDR3 loop is CASSLSGNNSPLHF. CDR3 bases: TGCGCCAGCAGCTTGTCGGGGAATAATTCACCCCTCCACTTT. The gene calls are TRBV5-1 and TRBJ1-6, with no clear D. V gave up 1 base and J gave up 5 bases, with 7 bases separating them. CDR1 and CDR2 from the germline V gene are SGHRS and YFSETQ. The CDR3 runs to 14 residues.

The rearrangement uses TRBV9 and TRBJ2-3; TRBD2 matches at 16 bases. This CDR3 is built from 16 residues. J was trimmed by 5 bases and V by 5 bases; bases with no gene match: 5. Germline V gives CDR1 SGDLS, CDR2 YYNGEE. CDR3 DNA sequence: TGTGCCAGCAGTGCGGGACTAGCGGGGGGGAAAGATACGCAGTATTTT. Protein product: CASSAGLAGGKDTQYF.

The chain has TRBV29-1 and TRBJ2-1; 14 bases align to TRBD2. The trim removed 6 bases at V and 9 bases at J, leaving 4 bases unmatched. CDR1 and CDR2 from the germline V gene are SQVTM and ANQGSEA. The CDR3 has 13 residues. CDR3: CSVATSGGVEQFF. The CDR3 nucleotides read TGCAGCGTCGCGACTAGCGGGGGGGTTGAGCAGTTCTTC.

A single count supports this clone. V gene TRBV2 combines with J gene TRBJ2-2; D is possibly TRBD1 (7 bases). CDR1 and CDR2 (germline): SNHLY, FYNNEI. V gave up 6 bases and J gave up 6 bases, with 29 bases separating them. This CDR3 comprises 19 residues. CDR3 protein: CASSLRGDWERAIAGELFF. DNA for the CDR3: TGTGCCAGCAGCCTCAGGGGGGACTGGGAGCGGGCGATCGCCGGGGAGCTGTTTTTT.

This clone has only one observation. V usage is TRBV18 and J usage is TRBJ2-5; D is possibly TRBD1 (5 bases). The CDR3 spans 15 residues. CDR1 and CDR2 from the germline V gene are KGHSH and LQKENI. Trimming took off 3 bases at V and 2 bases at J, with 13 bases between the two ends. The CDR3 spells CASSPQGGGQETQYF. The CDR3 nucleotides read TGTGCCAGCTCACCCCAGGGTGGCGGTCAAGAGACCCAGTACTTC. Full variable domain (remainder filled in from reference TRBV18 and TRBJ2-5): NAGVMQNPRHLVRRRGQEARLRCSPMKGHSHVYWYRQLPEEGLKFMVYLQKENIIDESGMPKERFSAEFPKEGPSILRIQQVVRGDSAAYFCASSPQGGGQETQYFGPGTRLLVL.

J is TRBJ2-1 and V is TRBV27; 11 positions match TRBD2. The CDR3 runs to 16 residues. V lost 7 bases, J lost 1 base, and 6 bases stayed unmatched. Germline V CDR1 and CDR2: MNHEY, SMNVEV (reference sequence). The CDR3 region is CASNPGLAESYNEQFF. For the CDR3, the DNA is TGTGCCAGCAACCCGGGACTAGCGGAATCCTACAATGAGCAGTTCTTC.

This chain uses TRBV7-3 with TRBJ2-1; TRBD1 is a possible D gene (6 bases). V was cut by 2 bases and J by 5 bases, with 22 bases left in between. Looked up from germline, CDR1 is SGHTA and CDR2 is FQGTGA. The CDR3 runs 18 residues. The DNA for the CDR3 is TGTGCCAGCAGCTTATTTGGAGCCAGGGGATTTTCGGACAATGAGCAGTTCTTC. It encodes CASSLFGARGFSDNEQFF.

The V gene is TRBV19, the J gene TRBJ1-1; D is uncertain. This CDR3 contains 18 residues. Trimming stripped 3 bases from V and 2 bases from J, with 22 bases between. Germline CDR1 LNHDA, CDR2 SQIVND (reference sequence). CDR3 in amino acids: CASSMLVERNSGNTEAFF. DNA of the CDR3: TGTGCCAGTAGTATGTTAGTTGAGAGAAACTCGGGAAACACTGAAGCTTTCTTT.

V is TRBV5-4 and J is TRBJ2-3; unclear D gene. Deletions cut 2 bases from V and 3 bases from J, with 19 bases between. The CDR3 length is 17 residues. Germline V CDR1 and CDR2: SGHNT, YYREEE (reference sequence). CDR3 in DNA: TGTGCCAGCAGCTTCCCAGCAGGTCAGGAAGAAACAGATACGCAGTATTTT. It yields the protein CASSFPAGQEETDTQYF.

The chain combines TRBV27 with TRBJ2-7, with 7 bases matching TRBD2. V was pared by 6 bases and J by 7 bases, with 12 bases of the junction left unmatched. The germline CDR1 and CDR2 sequences are MNHEY and SMNVEV (reference sequence). CDR3 length: 14 residues. DNA for the CDR3: TGTGCCAGCAGGTCGGCGGGAGAGGGATGGGAGCAGTACTTC. This sequence encodes CASRSAGEGWEQYF.